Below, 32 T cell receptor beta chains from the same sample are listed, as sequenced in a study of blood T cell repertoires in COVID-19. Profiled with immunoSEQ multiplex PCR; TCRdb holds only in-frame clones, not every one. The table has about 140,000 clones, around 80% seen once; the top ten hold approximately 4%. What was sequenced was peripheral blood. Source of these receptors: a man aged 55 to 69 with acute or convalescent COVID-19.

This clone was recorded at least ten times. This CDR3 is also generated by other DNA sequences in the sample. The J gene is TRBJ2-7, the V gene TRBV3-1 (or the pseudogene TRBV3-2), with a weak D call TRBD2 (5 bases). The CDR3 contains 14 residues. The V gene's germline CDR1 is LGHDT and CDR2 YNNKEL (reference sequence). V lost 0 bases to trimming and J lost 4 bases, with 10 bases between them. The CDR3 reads CASSQDLASYEQYF. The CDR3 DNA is TGTGCCAGCAGCCAAGACCTAGCTTCGTACGAGCAGTACTTC.

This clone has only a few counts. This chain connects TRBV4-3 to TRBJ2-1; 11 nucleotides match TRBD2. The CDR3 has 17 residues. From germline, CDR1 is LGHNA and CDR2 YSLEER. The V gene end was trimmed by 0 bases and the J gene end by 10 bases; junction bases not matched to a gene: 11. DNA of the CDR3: TGCGCCAGCAGCCAAGACAGTCTCACTAGCGGGAGCGGCGAGCAGTTCTTC. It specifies CASSQDSLTSGSGEQFF.

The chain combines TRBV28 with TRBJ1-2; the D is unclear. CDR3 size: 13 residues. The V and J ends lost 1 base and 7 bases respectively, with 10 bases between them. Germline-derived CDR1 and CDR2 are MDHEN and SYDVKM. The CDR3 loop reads CASSLLRVGGYTF. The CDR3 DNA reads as TGTGCCAGCAGTTTATTACGGGTTGGTGGCTACACCTTC.

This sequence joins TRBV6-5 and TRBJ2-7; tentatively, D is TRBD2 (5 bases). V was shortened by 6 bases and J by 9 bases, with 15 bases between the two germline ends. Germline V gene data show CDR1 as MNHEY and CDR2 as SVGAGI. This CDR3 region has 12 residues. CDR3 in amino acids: CASSQVEGVQYF. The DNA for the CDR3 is TGTGCCAGCAGCCAGGTAGAGGGCGTGCAGTACTTC.

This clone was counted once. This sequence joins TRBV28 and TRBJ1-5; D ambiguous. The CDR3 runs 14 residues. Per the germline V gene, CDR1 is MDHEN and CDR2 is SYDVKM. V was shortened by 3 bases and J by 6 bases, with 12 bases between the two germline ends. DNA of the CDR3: TGTGCCAGCAGTTTTGCGGGAGGGCGTCAGCCCCAGCATTTT. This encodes CASSFAGGRQPQHF.

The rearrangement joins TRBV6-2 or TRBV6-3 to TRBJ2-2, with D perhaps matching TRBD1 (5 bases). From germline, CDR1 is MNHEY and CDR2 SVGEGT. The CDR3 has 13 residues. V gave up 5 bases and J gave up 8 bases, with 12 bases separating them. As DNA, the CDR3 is TGTGCCAGCAGTCGACAGCGTTCAGGGGAGCTGTTTTTT. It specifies CASSRQRSGELFF.

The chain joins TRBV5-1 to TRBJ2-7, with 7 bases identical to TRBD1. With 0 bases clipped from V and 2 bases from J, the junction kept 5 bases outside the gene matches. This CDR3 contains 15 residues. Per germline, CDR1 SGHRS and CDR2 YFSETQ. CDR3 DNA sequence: TGCGCCAGCAGCTTGGAATCTGGGACAGCCTACGAGCAGTACTTC. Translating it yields CASSLESGTAYEQYF.

The CDR3 region has the DNA TGCGCCAGCAGCGGAGGAGCCGGGGCCAACGTCCTGACTTTC. Translated: CASSGGAGANVLTF. The rearrangement joins TRBV5-1 to TRBJ2-6, with D possibly matching TRBD2 (5 bases). V was shortened by 4 bases and J by 4 bases, with 9 bases between the two germline ends. Germline V gives CDR1 SGHRS, CDR2 YFSETQ. The CDR3 sequence is 14 residues long.

DNA for the CDR3: TGTGCCAGCATCCTTAGCGGGATGACCTACGAGCAGTACTTC. This translates into CASILSGMTYEQYF. The J gene is TRBJ2-7, the V gene TRBV2; 8 bases fit TRBD2. V was pared by 7 bases and J by 2 bases, with 7 bases of the junction left unmatched. The V gene's germline CDR1 is SNHLY and CDR2 FYNNEI. This CDR3 contains 14 residues.

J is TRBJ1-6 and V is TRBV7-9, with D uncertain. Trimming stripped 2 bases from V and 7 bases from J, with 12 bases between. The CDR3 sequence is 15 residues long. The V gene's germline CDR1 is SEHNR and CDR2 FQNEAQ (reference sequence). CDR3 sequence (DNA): TGTGCCAGCAGCTTACTGGGGTCGGGGAATTCACCCCTCCACTTT. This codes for CASSLLGSGNSPLHF.

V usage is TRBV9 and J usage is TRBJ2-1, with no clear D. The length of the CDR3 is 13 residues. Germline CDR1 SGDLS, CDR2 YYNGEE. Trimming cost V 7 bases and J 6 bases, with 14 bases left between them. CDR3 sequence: CASGSSFINEQFF. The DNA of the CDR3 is TGTGCCAGCGGTTCCAGTTTCATCAATGAGCAGTTCTTC.

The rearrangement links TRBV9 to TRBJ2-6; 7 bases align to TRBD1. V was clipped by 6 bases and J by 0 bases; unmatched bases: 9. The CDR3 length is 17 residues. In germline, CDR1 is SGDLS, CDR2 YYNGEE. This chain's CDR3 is CASTAWDSPSGANVLTF. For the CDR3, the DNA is TGTGCCAGCACCGCATGGGACAGTCCCTCTGGGGCCAACGTCCTGACTTTC.

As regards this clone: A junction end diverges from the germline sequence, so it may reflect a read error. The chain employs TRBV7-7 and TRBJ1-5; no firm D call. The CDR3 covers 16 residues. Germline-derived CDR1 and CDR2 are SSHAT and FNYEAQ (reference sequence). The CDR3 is CASSLSQDYSNQPQHF. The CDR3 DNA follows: TGTGCTAGCAGCTTAAGTCAAGACTATAGCAATCAGCCCCAGCATTTT.

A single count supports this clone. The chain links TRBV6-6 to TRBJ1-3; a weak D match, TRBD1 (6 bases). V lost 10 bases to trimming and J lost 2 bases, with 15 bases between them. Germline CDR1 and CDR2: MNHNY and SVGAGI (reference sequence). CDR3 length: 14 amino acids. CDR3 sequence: CATETGLTGNTIYF. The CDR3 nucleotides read TGTGCCACCGAGACAGGATTAACTGGAAACACCATATATTTT.

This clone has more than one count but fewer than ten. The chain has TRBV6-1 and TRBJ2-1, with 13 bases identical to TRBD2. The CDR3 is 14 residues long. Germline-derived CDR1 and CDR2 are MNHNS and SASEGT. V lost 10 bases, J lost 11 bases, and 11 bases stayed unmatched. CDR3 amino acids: CATEPGLAGLQQFF. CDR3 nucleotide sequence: TGTGCCACCGAACCGGGACTAGCGGGATTGCAGCAGTTCTTC.

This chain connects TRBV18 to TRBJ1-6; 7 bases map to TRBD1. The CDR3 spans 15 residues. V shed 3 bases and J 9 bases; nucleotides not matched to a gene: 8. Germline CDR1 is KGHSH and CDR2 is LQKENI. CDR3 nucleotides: TGTGCCAGCTCACCCAGACAGGGTGTGGGTTCACCCCTCCACTTT. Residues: CASSPRQGVGSPLHF.

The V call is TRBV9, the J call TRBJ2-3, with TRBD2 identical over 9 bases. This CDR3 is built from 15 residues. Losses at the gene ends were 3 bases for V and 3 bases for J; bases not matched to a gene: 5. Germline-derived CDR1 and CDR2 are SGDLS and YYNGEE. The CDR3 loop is CASSAAGGETDTQYF. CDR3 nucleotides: TGTGCCAGCAGCGCAGCGGGAGGTGAAACAGATACGCAGTATTTT.

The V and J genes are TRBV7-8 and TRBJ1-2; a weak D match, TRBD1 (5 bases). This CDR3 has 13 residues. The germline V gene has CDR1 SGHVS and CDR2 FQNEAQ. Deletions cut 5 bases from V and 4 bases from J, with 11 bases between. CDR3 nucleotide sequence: TGTGCCAGCAGCCGGCAGGGACTCTATGGCTACACCTTC. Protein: CASSRQGLYGYTF.

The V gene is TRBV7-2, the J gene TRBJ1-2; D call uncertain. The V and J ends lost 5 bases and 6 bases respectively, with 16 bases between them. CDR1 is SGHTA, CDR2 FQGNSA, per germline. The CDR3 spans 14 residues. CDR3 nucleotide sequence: TGTGCCAGCAGCACCAGTCCGGGAGTTGATGGCTACACCTTC. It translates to CASSTSPGVDGYTF.

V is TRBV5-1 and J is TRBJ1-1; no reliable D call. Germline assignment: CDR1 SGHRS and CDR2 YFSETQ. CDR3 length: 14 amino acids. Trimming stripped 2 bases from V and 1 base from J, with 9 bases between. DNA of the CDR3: TGCGCCAGCAGCTTCGCAGGCCGGAACACTGAAGCTTTCTTT. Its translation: CASSFAGRNTEAFF.

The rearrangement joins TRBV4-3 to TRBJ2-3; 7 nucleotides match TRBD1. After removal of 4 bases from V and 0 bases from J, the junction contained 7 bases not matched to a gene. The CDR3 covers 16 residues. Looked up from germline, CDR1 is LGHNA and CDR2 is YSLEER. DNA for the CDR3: TGCGCCAGCAGCCCGGGACAGCGTTTGAGCACAGATACGCAGTATTTT. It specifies CASSPGQRLSTDTQYF.

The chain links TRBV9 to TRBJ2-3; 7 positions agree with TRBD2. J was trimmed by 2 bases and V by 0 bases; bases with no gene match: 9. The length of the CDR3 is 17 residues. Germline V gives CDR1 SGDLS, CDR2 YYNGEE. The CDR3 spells CASSVVSSGEFTDTQYF. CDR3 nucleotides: TGTGCCAGCAGCGTAGTTTCTAGCGGAGAATTCACAGATACGCAGTATTTT.

In DNA form, the CDR3 reads TGCGCCAGCAGCCAAACCGGCGGGGGTGGCTACACCTTC. This encodes CASSQTGGGGYTF. The chain links TRBV4-3 to TRBJ1-2; possibly TRBD1 for D (5 bases). V was shortened by 2 bases and J by 7 bases, with 11 bases between the two germline ends. The germline CDR1 and CDR2 sequences are LGHNA and YSLEER. The CDR3 has 13 amino acids.

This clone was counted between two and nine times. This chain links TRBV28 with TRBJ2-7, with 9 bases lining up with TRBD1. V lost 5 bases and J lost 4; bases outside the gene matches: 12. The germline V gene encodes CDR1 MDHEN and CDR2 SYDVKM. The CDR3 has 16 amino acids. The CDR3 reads CASSPVTDRGTYEQYF. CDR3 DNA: TGTGCCAGCAGTCCCGTAACCGACAGGGGGACGTACGAGCAGTACTTC.

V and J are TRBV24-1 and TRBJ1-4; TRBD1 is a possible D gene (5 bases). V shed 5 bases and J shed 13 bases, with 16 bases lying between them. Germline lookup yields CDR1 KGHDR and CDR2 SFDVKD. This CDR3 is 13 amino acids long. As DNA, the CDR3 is TGTGCCACCAGTGCCGCATATGGACAAGGACTGTTTTTT. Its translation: CATSAAYGQGLFF.

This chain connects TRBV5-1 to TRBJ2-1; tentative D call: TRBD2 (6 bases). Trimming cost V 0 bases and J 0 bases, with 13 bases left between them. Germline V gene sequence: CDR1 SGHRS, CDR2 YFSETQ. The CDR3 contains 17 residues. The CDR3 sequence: CASSLAGDSSSYNEQFF. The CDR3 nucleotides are TGCGCCAGCAGCTTGGCGGGGGACTCGAGCTCCTACAATGAGCAGTTCTTC.

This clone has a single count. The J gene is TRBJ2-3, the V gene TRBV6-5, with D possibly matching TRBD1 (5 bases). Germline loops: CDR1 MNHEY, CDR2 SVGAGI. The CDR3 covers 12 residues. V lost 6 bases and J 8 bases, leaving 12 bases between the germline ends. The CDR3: CASSQGSGTQYF. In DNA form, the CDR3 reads TGTGCCAGCAGCCAGGGATCCGGTACGCAGTATTTT.

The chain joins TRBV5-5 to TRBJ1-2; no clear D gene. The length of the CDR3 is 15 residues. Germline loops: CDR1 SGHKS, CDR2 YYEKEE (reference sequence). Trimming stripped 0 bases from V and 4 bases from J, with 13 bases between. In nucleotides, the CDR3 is TGTGCCAGCAGCTTGGACCAACAGCTTTCCTATGGCTACACCTTC. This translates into CASSLDQQLSYGYTF.

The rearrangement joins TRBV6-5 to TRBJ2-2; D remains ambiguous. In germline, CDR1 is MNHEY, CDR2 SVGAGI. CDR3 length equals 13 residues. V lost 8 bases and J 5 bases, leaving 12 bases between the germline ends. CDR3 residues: CASRRSFTGELFF. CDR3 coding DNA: TGTGCCAGCCGGAGAAGTTTTACCGGGGAGCTGTTTTTT.

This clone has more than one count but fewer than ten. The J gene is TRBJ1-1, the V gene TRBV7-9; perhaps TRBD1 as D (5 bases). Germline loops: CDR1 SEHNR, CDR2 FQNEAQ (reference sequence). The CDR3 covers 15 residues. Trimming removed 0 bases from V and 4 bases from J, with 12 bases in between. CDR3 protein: CASSLALGGPTEAFF. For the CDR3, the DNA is TGTGCCAGCAGCTTAGCGCTCGGGGGTCCCACTGAAGCTTTCTTT.

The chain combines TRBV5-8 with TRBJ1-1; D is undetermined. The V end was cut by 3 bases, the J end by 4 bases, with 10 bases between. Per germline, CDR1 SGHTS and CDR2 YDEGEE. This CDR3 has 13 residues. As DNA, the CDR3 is TGTGCCAGCAGCTCGTACTCTACCACTGAAGCTTTCTTT. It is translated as CASSSYSTTEAFF. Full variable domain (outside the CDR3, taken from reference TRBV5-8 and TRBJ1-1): EAGVTQSPTHLIKTRGQQATLRCSPISGHTSVYWYQQALGLGLQFLLWYDEGEERNRGNFPPRFSGRQFPNYSSELNVNALELEDSALYLCASSSYSTTEAFFGQGTRLTVV.

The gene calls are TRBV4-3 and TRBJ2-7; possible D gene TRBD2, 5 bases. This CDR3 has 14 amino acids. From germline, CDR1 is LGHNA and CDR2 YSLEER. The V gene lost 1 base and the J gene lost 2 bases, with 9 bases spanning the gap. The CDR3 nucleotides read TGCGCCAGCAGCCAAGGACACGGGGCCTACGAGCAGTACTTC. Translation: CASSQGHGAYEQYF.